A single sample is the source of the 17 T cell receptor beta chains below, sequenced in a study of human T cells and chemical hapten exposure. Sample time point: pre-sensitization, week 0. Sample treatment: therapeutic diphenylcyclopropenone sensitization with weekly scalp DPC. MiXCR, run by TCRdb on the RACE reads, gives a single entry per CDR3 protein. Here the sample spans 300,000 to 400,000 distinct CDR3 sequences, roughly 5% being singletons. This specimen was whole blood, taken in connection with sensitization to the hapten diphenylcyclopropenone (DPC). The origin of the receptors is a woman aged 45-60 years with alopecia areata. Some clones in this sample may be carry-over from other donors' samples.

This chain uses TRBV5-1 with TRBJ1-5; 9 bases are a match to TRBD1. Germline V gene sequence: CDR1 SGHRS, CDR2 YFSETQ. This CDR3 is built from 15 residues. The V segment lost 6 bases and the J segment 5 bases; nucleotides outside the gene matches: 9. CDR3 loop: CASTPGTGLDQPQHF. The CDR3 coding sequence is TGCGCCAGCACGCCCGGGACAGGGTTGGATCAGCCCCAGCATTTT.

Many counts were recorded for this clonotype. The CDR3 protein is CASSPKGEQFF. The CDR3 coding sequence is TGTGCCAGCAGCCCCAAGGGTGAGCAGTTCTTC. The V call is TRBV6-1, the J call TRBJ2-1; D is ambiguous. V lost 6 bases and J 9 bases, leaving 9 bases between the germline ends. The length of the CDR3 is 11 residues. Germline-derived CDR1 and CDR2 are MNHNS and SASEGT.

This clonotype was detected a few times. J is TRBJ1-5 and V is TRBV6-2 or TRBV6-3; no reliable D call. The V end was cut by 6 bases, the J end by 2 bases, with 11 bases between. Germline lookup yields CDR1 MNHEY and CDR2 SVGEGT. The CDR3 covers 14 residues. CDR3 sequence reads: CASSHAGGNQPQHF. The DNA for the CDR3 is TGTGCCAGCAGCCACGCCGGGGGCAATCAGCCCCAGCATTTT.

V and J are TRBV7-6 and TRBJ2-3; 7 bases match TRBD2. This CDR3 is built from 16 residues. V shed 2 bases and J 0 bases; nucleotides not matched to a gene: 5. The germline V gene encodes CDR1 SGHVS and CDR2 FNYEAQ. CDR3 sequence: CASSLLAELSTDTQYF. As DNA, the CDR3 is TGTGCCAGCAGCTTACTAGCGGAGCTCAGCACAGATACGCAGTATTTT.

CDR3 residues: CAISESGDTAAKNIQYF. In DNA, the CDR3 is TGTGCCATCAGTGAGTCGGGGGATACCGCCGCCAAAAACATTCAGTACTTC. The chain uses TRBV10-3 and TRBJ2-4; D possibly matches TRBD1 or TRBD2 (5 bases each). The CDR3 sequence is 17 residues long. Per germline, CDR1 ENHRY and CDR2 SYGVKD. V shed 0 bases and J shed 1 base, with 13 bases lying between them.

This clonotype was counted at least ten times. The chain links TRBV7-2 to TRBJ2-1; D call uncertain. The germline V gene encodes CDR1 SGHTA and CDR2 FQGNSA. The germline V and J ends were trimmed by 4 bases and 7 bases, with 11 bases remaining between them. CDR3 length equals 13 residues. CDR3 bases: TGTGCCAGCAGCTCATATACGAGAAATGAGCAGTTCTTC. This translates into CASSSYTRNEQFF.

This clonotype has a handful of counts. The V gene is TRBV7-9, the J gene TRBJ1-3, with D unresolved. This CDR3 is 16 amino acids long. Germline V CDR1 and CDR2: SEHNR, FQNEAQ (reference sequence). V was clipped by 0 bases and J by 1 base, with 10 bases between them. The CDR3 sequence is CASSLASEGSGNTIYF. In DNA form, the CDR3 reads TGTGCCAGCAGCTTAGCCTCCGAGGGATCTGGAAACACCATATATTTT.

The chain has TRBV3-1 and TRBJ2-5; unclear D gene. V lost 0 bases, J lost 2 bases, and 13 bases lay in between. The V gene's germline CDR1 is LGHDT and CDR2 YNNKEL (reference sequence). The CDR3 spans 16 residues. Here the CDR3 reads CASSQDIGSTQETQYF. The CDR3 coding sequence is TGTGCCAGCAGCCAAGATATCGGGTCTACTCAAGAGACCCAGTACTTC.

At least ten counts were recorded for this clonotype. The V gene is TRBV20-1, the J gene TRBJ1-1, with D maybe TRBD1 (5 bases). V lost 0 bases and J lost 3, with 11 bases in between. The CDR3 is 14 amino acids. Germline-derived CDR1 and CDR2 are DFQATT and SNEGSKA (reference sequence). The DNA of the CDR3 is TGCAGTGCTAGAGATGCCAGGGCCTACACTGAAGCTTTCTTT. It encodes CSARDARAYTEAFF.

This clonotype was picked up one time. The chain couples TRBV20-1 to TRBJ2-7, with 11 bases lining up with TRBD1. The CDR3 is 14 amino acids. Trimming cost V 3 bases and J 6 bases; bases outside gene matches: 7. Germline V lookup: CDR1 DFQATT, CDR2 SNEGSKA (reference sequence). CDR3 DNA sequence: TGCAGTGCTAGTGCCGGGACAGGGGGAACCGAGCAGTACTTC. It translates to CSASAGTGGTEQYF.

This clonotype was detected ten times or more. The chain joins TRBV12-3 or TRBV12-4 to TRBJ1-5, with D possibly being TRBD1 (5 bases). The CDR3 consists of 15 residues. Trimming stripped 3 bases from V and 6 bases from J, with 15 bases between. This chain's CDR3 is CASSFSRVRSQPQHF. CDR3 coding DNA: TGTGCCAGCAGTTTCTCCAGGGTGCGATCTCAGCCCCAGCATTTT.

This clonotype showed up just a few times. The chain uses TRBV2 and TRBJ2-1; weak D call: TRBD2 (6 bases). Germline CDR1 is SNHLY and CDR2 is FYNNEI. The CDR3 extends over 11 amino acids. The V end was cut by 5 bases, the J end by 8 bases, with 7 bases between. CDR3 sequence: CASSTSYEQFF. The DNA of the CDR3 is TGTGCCAGCAGTACTAGCTATGAGCAGTTCTTC.

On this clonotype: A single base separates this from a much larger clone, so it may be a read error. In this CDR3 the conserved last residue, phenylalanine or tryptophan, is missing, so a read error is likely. The CDR3: CASSLVRDRTQYL. DNA of the CDR3: TGTGCCAGCAGCTTGGTAAGGGATAGGACCCAGTACTTA. V usage is TRBV5-6 and J usage is TRBJ2-5; no clear D gene. The germline gives CDR1 SGHDT, CDR2 YYEEEE. The CDR3 has 13 residues. V was shortened by 0 bases and J by 7 bases, with 10 bases between the two germline ends.

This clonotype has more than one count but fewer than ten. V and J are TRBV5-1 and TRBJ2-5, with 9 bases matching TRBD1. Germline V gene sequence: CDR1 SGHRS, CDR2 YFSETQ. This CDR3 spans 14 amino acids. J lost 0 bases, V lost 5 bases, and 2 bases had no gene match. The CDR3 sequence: CASSGTGHQETQYF. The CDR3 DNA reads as TGCGCCAGCAGTGGGACAGGGCACCAAGAGACCCAGTACTTC.

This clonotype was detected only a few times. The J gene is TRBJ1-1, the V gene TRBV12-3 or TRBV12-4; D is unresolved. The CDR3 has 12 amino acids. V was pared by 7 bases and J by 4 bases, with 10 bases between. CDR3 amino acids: CASKMTPTEAFF. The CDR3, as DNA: TGTGCCAGCAAAATGACCCCCACTGAAGCTTTCTTT.

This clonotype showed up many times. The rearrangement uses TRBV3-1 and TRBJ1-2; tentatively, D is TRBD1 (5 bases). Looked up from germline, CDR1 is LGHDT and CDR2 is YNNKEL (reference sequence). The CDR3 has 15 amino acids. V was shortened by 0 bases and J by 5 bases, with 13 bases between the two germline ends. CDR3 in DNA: TGTGCCAGCAGCCAAGAGGGGAGGGACTCTTATGGCTACACCTTC. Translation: CASSQEGRDSYGYTF.

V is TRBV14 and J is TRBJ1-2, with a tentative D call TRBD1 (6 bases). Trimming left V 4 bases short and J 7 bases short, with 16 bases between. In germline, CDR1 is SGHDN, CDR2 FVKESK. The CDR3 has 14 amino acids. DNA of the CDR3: TGTGCCAGCAGCCCCGTTAGAGGGGGAAGTGGCTACACCTTC. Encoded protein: CASSPVRGGSGYTF. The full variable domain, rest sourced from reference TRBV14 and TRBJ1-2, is EAGVTQFPSHSVIEKGQTVTLRCDPISGHDNLYWYRRVMGKEIKFLLHFVKESKQDESGMPNNRFLAERTGGTYSTLKVQPAELEDSGVYFCASSPVRGGSGYTFGSGTRLTVV.